The entry below describes one T cell receptor (beta chain). Its matching antigen is unknown. J lost 12 bases, V lost 2 bases, and 12 bases had no gene match. This CDR3 is 15 amino acids long. Germline V gives CDR1 ENHRY, CDR2 SYGVKD. This sample is drawn from a study of CD4 T cells in relation to SARS-CoV-2 and coronaviruses. Study details: ViraFEST: approximately eleven-day antigen culture of PBMCs, then TCR beta CDR3 sequencing.

Study results and limitations: Crossreactive clones expanded significantly less to SARS-CoV-2 than monoreactive clones.

The protocol was immunoSEQ multiplex PCR, while the TCRdb copy is restricted to in-frame clones and leaves out a portion. The table records 25,000 or so clones, around 75% of them present only once. Unexposed donor CD4+ T cells date from about 2011-2018, before the COVID-19 pandemic. CD4+ T cells were isolated from the cells after about nine days of culture. The genes are TRBV10-3 and TRBJ2-1; TRBD2 matches 8 bases. The TCR was taken from a human donor in good health. The specimen was CD4+ T cells from PBMCs, cultured in vitro. The chain's CDR3 is CAISERRGVNAGQFF. DNA of the CDR3: TGTGCCATCAGTGAGAGGCGGGGGGTCAACGCGGGGCAGTTCTTC.